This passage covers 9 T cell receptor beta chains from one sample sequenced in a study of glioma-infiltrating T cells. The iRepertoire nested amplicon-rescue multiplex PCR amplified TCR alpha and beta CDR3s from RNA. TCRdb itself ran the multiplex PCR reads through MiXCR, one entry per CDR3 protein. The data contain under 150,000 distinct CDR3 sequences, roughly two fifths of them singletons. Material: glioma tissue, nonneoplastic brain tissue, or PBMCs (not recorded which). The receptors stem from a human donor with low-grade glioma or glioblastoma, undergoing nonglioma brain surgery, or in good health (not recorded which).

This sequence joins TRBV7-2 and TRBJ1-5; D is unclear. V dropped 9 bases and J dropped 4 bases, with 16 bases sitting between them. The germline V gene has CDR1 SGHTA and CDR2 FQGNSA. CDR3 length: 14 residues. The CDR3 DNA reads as TGTGCCAGTAGTATAGCGGGAGCAAATCAGCCCCAGCATTTT. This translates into CASSIAGANQPQHF.

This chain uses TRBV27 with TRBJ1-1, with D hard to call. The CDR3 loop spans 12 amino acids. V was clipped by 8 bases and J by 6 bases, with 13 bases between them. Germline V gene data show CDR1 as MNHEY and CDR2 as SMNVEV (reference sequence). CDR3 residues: CASQVAGSEAFF. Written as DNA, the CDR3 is TGTGCCAGCCAGGTTGCAGGATCTGAAGCTTTCTTT.

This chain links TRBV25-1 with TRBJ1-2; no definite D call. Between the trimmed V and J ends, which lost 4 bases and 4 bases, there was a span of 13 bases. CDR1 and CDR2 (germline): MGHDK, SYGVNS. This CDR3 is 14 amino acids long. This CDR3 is CASSAEQGIYGYTF. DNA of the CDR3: TGTGCCAGCAGTGCCGAACAAGGAATCTATGGCTACACCTTC.

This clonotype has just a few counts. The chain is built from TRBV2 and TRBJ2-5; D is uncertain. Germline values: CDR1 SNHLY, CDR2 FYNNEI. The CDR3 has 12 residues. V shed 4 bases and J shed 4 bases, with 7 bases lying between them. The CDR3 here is CASSVTAETQYF. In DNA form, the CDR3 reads TGTGCCAGCAGTGTAACGGCAGAGACCCAGTACTTC. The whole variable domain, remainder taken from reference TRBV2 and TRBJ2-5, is EPEVTQTPSHQVTQMGQEVILRCVPISNHLYFYWYRQILGQKVEFLVSFYNNEISEKSEIFDDQFSVERPDGSNFTLKIRSTKLEDSAMYFCASSVTAETQYFGPGTRLLVL.

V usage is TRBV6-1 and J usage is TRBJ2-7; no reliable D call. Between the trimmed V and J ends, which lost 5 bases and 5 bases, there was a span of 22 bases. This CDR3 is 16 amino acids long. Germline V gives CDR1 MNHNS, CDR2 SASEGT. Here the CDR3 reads CASSLMRTSSGHEQYF. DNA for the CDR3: TGTGCCAGCAGTTTGATGCGGACCTCGTCGGGCCACGAGCAGTACTTC.

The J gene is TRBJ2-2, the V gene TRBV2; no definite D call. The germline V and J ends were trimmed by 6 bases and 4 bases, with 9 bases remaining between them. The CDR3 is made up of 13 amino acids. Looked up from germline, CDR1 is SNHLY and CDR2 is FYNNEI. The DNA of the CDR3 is TGTGCCAGCAGAATGGACGGCACCGGGGAGCTGTTTTTT. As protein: CASRMDGTGELFF.

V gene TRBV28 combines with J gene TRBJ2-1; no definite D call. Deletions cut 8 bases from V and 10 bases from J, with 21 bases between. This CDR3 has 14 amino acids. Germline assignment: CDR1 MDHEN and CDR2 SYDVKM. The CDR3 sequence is CASGSRQHSYEQFF. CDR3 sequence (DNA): TGTGCCAGCGGTTCGAGGCAACATTCCTACGAGCAGTTCTTC. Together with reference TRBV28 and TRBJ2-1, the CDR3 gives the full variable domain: DVKVTQSSRYLVKRTGEKVFLECVQDMDHENMFWYRQDPGLGLRLIYFSYDVKMKEKGDIPEGYSVSREKKERFSLILESASTNQTSMYLCASGSRQHSYEQFFGPGTRLTVL.

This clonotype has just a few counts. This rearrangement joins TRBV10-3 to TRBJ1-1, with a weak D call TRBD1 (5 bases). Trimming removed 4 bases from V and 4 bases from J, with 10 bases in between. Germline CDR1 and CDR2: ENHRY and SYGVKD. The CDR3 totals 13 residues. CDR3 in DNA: TGTGCCATCAGTGTGGGGGGAATCACTGAAGCTTTCTTT. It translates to CAISVGGITEAFF.

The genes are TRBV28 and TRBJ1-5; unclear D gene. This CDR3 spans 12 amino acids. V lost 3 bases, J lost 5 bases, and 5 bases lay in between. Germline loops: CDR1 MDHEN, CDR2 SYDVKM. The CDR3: CASSFIDQPQHF. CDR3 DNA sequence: TGTGCCAGCAGTTTCATCGATCAGCCCCAGCATTTT.